This T cell receptor (beta chain) emerged from a study of cytomegalovirus exposure and HLA in healthy donors. Study-wide context: The 120 or so validation repertoires and the approximately 670 first-cohort repertoires shared a platform, a later analysis reported. Study conclusions and caveats: Accounts indicate the classifier identified cytomegalovirus status with strong specificity and sensitivity. In vitro, a few CMV-associated chains proved specific for CMV antigens.

With respect to this clone: Its target is unknown.

The CDR3 covers 15 residues. Germline V CDR1 and CDR2: KGHSH, LQKENI. The trim removed 0 bases at V and 14 bases at J, leaving 8 bases unmatched. The protocol was immunoSEQ multiplex PCR, while the TCRdb copy is restricted to in-frame clones and leaves out a portion. The sample has roughly 59,000 clones, 80% to 95% seen once. The genes are TRBV18 and TRBJ2-1; TRBD2 agrees at 12 bases. The receptor was isolated from a man aged 18 to 30 in good health and CMV-seropositive. Sequencing was done on a sample of PBMCs. The CDR3 is CASSPPLAGGPREFF. The CDR3 DNA is TGTGCCAGCTCACCACCTCTAGCGGGAGGGCCCAGGGAGTTCTTC.